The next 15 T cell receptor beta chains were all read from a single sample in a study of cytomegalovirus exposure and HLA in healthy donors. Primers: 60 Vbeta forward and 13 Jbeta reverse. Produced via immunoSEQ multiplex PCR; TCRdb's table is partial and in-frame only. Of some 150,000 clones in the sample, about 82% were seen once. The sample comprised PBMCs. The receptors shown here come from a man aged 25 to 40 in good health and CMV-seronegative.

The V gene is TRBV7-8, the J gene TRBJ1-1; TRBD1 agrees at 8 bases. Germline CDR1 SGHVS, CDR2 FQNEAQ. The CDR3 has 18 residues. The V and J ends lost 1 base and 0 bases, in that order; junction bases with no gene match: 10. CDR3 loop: CASSLVPDRVFLNTEAFF. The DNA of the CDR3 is TGTGCCAGCAGCTTAGTACCGGACAGGGTTTTCCTGAACACTGAAGCTTTCTTT.

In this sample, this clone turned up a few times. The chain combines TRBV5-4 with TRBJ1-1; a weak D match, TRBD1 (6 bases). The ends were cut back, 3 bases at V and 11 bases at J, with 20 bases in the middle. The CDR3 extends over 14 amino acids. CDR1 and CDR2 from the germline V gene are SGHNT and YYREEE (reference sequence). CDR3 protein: CASSSQGSPPWAFF. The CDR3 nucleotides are TGTGCCAGCAGCTCCCAGGGGTCTCCCCCTTGGGCTTTCTTT.

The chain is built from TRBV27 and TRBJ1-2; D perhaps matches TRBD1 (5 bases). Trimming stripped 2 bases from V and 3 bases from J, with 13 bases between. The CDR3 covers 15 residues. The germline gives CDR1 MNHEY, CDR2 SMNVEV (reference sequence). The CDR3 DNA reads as TGTGCCAGCAGTTTAGAGGCTACAGGAGACTATGGCTACACCTTC. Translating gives CASSLEATGDYGYTF.

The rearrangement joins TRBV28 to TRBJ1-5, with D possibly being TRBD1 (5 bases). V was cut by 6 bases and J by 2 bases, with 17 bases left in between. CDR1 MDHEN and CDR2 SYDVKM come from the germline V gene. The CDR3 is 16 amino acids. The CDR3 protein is CASSNTGVTRNQPQHF. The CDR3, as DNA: TGTGCCAGCAGCAATACAGGAGTAACACGCAATCAGCCCCAGCATTTT.

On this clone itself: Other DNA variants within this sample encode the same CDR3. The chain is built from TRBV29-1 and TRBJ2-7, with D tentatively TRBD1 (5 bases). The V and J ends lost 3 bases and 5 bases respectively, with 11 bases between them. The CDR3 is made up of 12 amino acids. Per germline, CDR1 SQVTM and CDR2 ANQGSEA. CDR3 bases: TGCAGCGTTGAGGTCCAGGGCAACGAGCAGTACTTC. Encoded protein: CSVEVQGNEQYF.

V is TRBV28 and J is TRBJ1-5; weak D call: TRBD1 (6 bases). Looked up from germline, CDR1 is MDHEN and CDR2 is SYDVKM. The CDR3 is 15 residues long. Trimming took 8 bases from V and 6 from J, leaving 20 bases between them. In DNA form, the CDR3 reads TGTGCCAGCGCTTTCCCACAGGGAACTCGTCAGCCCCAGCATTTT. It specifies CASAFPQGTRQPQHF.

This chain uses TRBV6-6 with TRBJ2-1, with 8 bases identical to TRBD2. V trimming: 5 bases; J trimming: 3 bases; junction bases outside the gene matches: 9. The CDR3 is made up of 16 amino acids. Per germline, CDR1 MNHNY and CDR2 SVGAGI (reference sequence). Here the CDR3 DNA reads TGTGCCAGCAGTACGGGGGGCGGGGGGCTCTACAATGAGCAGTTCTTC. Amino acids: CASSTGGGGLYNEQFF.

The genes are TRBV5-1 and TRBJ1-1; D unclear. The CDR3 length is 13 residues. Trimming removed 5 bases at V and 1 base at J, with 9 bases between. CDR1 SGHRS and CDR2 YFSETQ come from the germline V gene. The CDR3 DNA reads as TGCGCCAGCAGTTTCAGGTCGAACACTGAAGCTTTCTTT. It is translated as CASSFRSNTEAFF.

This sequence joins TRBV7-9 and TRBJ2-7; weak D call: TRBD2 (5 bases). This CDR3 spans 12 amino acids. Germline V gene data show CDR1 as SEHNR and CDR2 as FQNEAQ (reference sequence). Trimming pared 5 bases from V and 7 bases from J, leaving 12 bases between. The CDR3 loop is CASSARDGEQYF. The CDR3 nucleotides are TGTGCCAGCAGCGCGAGGGATGGAGAGCAGTACTTC.

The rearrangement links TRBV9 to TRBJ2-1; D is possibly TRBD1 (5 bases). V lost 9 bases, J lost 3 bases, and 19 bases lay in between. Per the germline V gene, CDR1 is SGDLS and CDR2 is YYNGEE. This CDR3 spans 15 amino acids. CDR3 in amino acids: CATYRLEIHYNEQFF. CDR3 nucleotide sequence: TGTGCCACCTACAGGCTAGAGATCCACTACAATGAGCAGTTCTTC.

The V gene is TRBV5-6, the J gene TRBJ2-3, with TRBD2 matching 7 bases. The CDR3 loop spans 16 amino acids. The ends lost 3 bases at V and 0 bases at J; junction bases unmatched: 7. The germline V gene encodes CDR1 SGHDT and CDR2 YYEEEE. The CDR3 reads CASSSRGSGSTDTQYF. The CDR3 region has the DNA TGTGCCAGCAGCTCCCGGGGTAGCGGGAGCACAGATACGCAGTATTTT.

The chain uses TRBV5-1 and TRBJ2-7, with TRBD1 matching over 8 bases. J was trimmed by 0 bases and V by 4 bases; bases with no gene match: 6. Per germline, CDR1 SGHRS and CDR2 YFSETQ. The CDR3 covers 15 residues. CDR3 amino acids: CASSPRQGPSYEQYF. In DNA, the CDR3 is TGCGCCAGCAGCCCCAGACAGGGGCCCTCCTACGAGCAGTACTTC.

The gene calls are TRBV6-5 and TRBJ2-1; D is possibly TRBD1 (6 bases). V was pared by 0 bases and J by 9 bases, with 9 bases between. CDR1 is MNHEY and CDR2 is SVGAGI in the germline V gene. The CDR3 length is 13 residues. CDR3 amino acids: CASSYSRGGEQFF. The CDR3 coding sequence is TGTGCCAGCAGTTACTCGAGAGGGGGTGAGCAGTTCTTC.

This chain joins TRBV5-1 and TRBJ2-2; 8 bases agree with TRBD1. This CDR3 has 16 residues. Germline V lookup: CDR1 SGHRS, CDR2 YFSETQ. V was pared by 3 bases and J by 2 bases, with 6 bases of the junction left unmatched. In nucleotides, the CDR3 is TGCGCCAGCAGCTCACGGACAGGGTTAAACACCGGGGAGCTGTTTTTT. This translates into CASSSRTGLNTGELFF.

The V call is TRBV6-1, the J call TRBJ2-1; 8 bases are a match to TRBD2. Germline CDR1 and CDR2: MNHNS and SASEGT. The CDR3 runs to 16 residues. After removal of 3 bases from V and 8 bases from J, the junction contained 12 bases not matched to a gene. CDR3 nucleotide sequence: TGTGCCAGCAGTGATCCAGCGGGAGACTCCTTGGATGAGCAGTTCTTC. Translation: CASSDPAGDSLDEQFF.